One sample yielded the 20 T cell receptor beta chains listed below, sequenced in a study of T cell responses to AZD1222 COVID-19 vaccine. Clones were sequenced by immunoSEQ multiplex PCR, and TCRdb holds only the in-frame ones, with some missing. The sample lists just over 150,000 clones, less than 95% seen once, with approximately 1.8% in the top ten. The input for sequencing was peripheral blood, taken on day 0 of AZD1222 vaccination. These receptor sequences come from an adult in good health.

The V and J genes are TRBV10-3 and TRBJ1-2; D uncertain. Trimming removed 4 bases at V and 13 bases at J, with 25 bases between. This CDR3 has 15 amino acids. CDR1 and CDR2 (germline): ENHRY, SYGVKD. The CDR3 spells CAISGSGFATKGCTF. CDR3 bases: TGTGCCATCAGTGGGTCCGGCTTTGCGACTAAGGGTTGCACCTTC.

The chain links TRBV6-5 to TRBJ1-2, with D possibly TRBD1 on 5 matching bases. The CDR3 contains 14 residues. V dropped 0 bases and J dropped 2 bases, with 7 bases sitting between them. Germline V lookup: CDR1 MNHEY, CDR2 SVGAGI. In nucleotides, the CDR3 is TGTGCCAGCAGTTACTCTGGGGGAAACTATGGCTACACCTTC. As protein: CASSYSGGNYGYTF.

The chain employs TRBV7-2 and TRBJ2-7; D may be TRBD2 (5 bases). The CDR3 contains 13 residues. The V end lost 1 base, the J end lost 7 bases, and 11 bases lay between the germline ends. Germline values: CDR1 SGHTA, CDR2 FQGNSA. The CDR3: CASSLERAWEQYF. CDR3 nucleotide sequence: TGTGCCAGCAGCTTAGAGAGGGCCTGGGAGCAGTACTTC. Complete variable domain (other parts from reference TRBV7-2 and TRBJ2-7): GAGVSQSPSNKVTEKGKDVELRCDPISGHTALYWYRQSLGQGLEFLIYFQGNSAPDKSGLPSDRFSAERTGGSVSTLTIQRTQQEDSAVYLCASSLERAWEQYFGPGTRLTVT.

The chain carries TRBV6-5 and TRBJ1-6; 7 nucleotides line up with TRBD1. CDR3 length: 14 amino acids. Looked up from germline, CDR1 is MNHEY and CDR2 is SVGAGI. J was trimmed by 9 bases and V by 6 bases; bases with no gene match: 8. For the CDR3, the DNA is TGTGCCAGCAGACCCGACAGGGTTAGTTCACCCCTCCACTTT. As protein: CASRPDRVSSPLHF.

The chain has TRBV3-1 (or the pseudogene TRBV3-2) and TRBJ1-4; D might be TRBD1 (6 bases). Trimming left V 0 bases short and J 7 bases short, with 18 bases between. Germline CDR1 reads LGHDT; CDR2 reads YNNKEL (reference sequence). The CDR3 totals 17 residues. The CDR3 protein is CASSQDSQGGSSEKLFF. In DNA form, the CDR3 reads TGTGCCAGCAGCCAAGATTCCCAAGGGGGTAGTAGTGAAAAACTGTTTTTT.

The V gene is TRBV5-1, the J gene TRBJ2-2, with 10 positions matching TRBD2. V gave up 2 bases and J gave up 5 bases; unmatched junction bases: 9. The V gene's germline CDR1 is SGHRS and CDR2 YFSETQ. The CDR3 runs 17 residues. In DNA form, the CDR3 reads TGCGCCAGCAGCTTCGGAGCGGGAGGGTCAAAGACCGGGGAGCTGTTTTTT. Its translation: CASSFGAGGSKTGELFF.

This sequence joins TRBV19 and TRBJ1-1, with D unclear. Trimming cost V 5 bases and J 4 bases, with 11 bases left between them. CDR3 length: 13 residues. The germline gives CDR1 LNHDA, CDR2 SQIVND (reference sequence). DNA for the CDR3: TGTGCCAGTAGTTTTGGGATGGGCACTGAAGCTTTCTTT. This codes for CASSFGMGTEAFF. Drawing the rest from reference TRBV19 and TRBJ1-1, the complete variable domain is DGGITQSPKYLFRKEGQNVTLSCEQNLNHDAMYWYRQDPGQGLRLIYYSQIVNDFQKGDIAEGYSVSREKKESFPLTVTSAQKNPTAFYLCASSFGMGTEAFFGQGTRLTVV.

The rearrangement uses TRBV2 and TRBJ1-6, with TRBD1 identical over 8 bases. V gave up 6 bases and J gave up 7 bases; unmatched junction bases: 2. This CDR3 is built from 13 residues. CDR1 is SNHLY and CDR2 is FYNNEI in the germline V gene. CDR3 sequence: CASRDRANSPLHF. CDR3 DNA: TGTGCCAGCAGGGACAGGGCGAATTCACCCCTCCACTTT.

This sequence joins TRBV3-1 (or the pseudogene TRBV3-2) and TRBJ2-1, with D unresolved. The germline V gene has CDR1 LGHDT and CDR2 YNNKEL (reference sequence). The CDR3 runs 15 residues. Trimming removed 1 base at V and 6 bases at J, with 13 bases between. DNA for the CDR3: TGTGCCAGCAGCCAAGTCGGGCTTCGTAGCAATGAGCAGTTCTTC. It specifies CASSQVGLRSNEQFF.

V usage is TRBV24-1 and J usage is TRBJ2-1; TRBD2 matches 7 bases. Germline V gives CDR1 KGHDR, CDR2 SFDVKD. The ends lost 4 bases at V and 2 bases at J; junction bases unmatched: 22. This CDR3 is 21 amino acids long. DNA of the CDR3: TGTGCCACCAGTGACCTCCCAAAGGGACTTTACGCGGGAGAAACCTACAATGAGCAGTTCTTC. This sequence encodes CATSDLPKGLYAGETYNEQFF.

The gene calls are TRBV9 and TRBJ2-1, with a tentative D call TRBD1 (6 bases). The V gene's germline CDR1 is SGDLS and CDR2 YYNGEE. Trimming left V 0 bases short and J 1 base short, with 17 bases between. The CDR3 has 18 amino acids. CDR3 sequence (DNA): TGTGCCAGCAGCGTAGCAGGGATAGGCGGACAGTCCTACAATGAGCAGTTCTTC. Amino acid sequence: CASSVAGIGGQSYNEQFF.

This chain connects TRBV6-2 or TRBV6-3 to TRBJ1-2, with TRBD1 identical over 11 bases. From germline, CDR1 is MNHEY and CDR2 SVGEGT. CDR3 length equals 18 residues. V lost 2 bases, J lost 4 bases, and 12 bases stayed unmatched. CDR3 DNA: TGTGCCAGCAGTTACCTAACCGGGACAGGGGGTTGGATCTATGGCTACACCTTC. Its protein is CASSYLTGTGGWIYGYTF.

This clone appeared a single time. The chain joins TRBV6-5 to TRBJ2-7, with a weak D call TRBD1 (5 bases). Germline V CDR1 and CDR2: MNHEY, SVGAGI. CDR3 length: 15 amino acids. The ends were cut back, 2 bases at V and 0 bases at J, with 11 bases in the middle. CDR3 sequence: CASSYEGASSYEQYF. DNA for the CDR3: TGTGCCAGCAGTTACGAAGGGGCGAGCTCCTACGAGCAGTACTTC.

The V and J genes are TRBV28 and TRBJ1-1; D not resolved. V lost 5 bases and J 2 bases, leaving 9 bases between the germline ends. CDR3 length equals 13 residues. CDR1 and CDR2 from the germline V gene are MDHEN and SYDVKM. CDR3: CASSADTNTEAFF. The CDR3 DNA is TGTGCCAGCAGTGCTGACACCAACACTGAAGCTTTCTTT.

This clone was counted a single time. This chain connects TRBV6-2 or TRBV6-3 to TRBJ2-5, with 14 bases identical to TRBD2. V lost 5 bases and J lost 4; bases outside the gene matches: 6. Germline CDR1 is MNHEY and CDR2 is SVGEGT. CDR3 length: 16 amino acids. CDR3 loop: CASSPGTSGSRETQYF. CDR3 DNA: TGTGCCAGCAGTCCCGGGACTAGCGGGAGCAGAGAGACCCAGTACTTC.

CDR3 nucleotide sequence: TGTGCCAGCAGCTTAGTGGACGCGGGCTCCTACAATGAGCAGTTCTTC. Its protein is CASSLVDAGSYNEQFF. The rearrangement joins TRBV7-9 to TRBJ2-1; a weak D match, TRBD2 (5 bases). This CDR3 is built from 16 residues. The V end lost 1 base, the J end lost 0 bases, and 10 bases lay between the germline ends. The germline CDR1 and CDR2 sequences are SEHNR and FQNEAQ (reference sequence).

The rearrangement joins TRBV27 to TRBJ2-5; D uncertain. V dropped 4 bases and J dropped 2 bases, with 14 bases sitting between them. This CDR3 has 15 amino acids. CDR1 and CDR2 (germline): MNHEY, SMNVEV (reference sequence). The CDR3 DNA is TGTGCCAGCAGTTCCATTTCAGGAGAACAAGAGACCCAGTACTTC. Translated: CASSSISGEQETQYF.

The V call is TRBV15, the J call TRBJ1-3, with D maybe TRBD1 (5 bases). Germline V CDR1 and CDR2: LNHNV, YYDKDF (reference sequence). CDR3 length: 14 amino acids. Trimming shortened V by 4 bases and J by 1 base, and 8 bases separated the two germline ends. CDR3 sequence: CATSTRQSGNTIYF. CDR3 sequence (DNA): TGTGCCACCAGCACTCGACAGTCTGGAAACACCATATATTTT. The whole variable domain, remainder taken from reference TRBV15 and TRBJ1-3, is DAMVIQNPRYQVTQFGKPVTLSCSQTLNHNVMYWYQQKSSQAPKLLFHYYDKDFNNEADTPDNFQSRRPNTSFCFLDIRSPGLGDTAMYLCATSTRQSGNTIYFGEGSWLTVV.

J is TRBJ2-7 and V is TRBV9, with 8 bases matching TRBD2. The CDR3 contains 16 residues. Germline lookup yields CDR1 SGDLS and CDR2 YYNGEE. Unmatched junction bases numbered 10, after V lost 1 base and J lost 4 bases. CDR3 DNA sequence: TGTGCCAGCAGCGTACAAGGGGGTAGCGGGGTTTACGAGCAGTACTTC. Protein product: CASSVQGGSGVYEQYF.

The J gene is TRBJ2-5, the V gene TRBV28; 8 bases are shared with TRBD2. V trimming: 1 base; J trimming: 5 bases; junction bases outside the gene matches: 6. The CDR3 contains 15 residues. Germline V gene sequence: CDR1 MDHEN, CDR2 SYDVKM. CDR3 region: CASSLYRASGETQYF. The DNA of the CDR3 is TGTGCCAGCAGTTTATATAGGGCTAGCGGGGAGACCCAGTACTTC. The complete variable domain, with remaining parts taken from reference TRBV28 and TRBJ2-5, reads DVKVTQSSRYLVKRTGEKVFLECVQDMDHENMFWYRQDPGLGLRLIYFSYDVKMKEKGDIPEGYSVSREKKERFSLILESASTNQTSMYLCASSLYRASGETQYFGPGTRLLVL.